The 27 T cell receptor beta chains presented below share a single source sample, sequenced in a study of metastatic and nonmetastatic thyroid tumors. Each patient came to thyroid surgery without any prior treatment (of any kind). TCRdb reanalyzed the PCR reads via MiXCR. Found here are over 20,000 clones, around 30% of them singletons; the top ten hold roughly a fifth. Sequenced input: blood. The receptors shown here come from a female donor with papillary thyroid cancer or a benign thyroid nodule (not recorded which). Some clones in this sample may be carry-over from other donors' samples.

Ten or more counts support this clone. At one end, the junction sequence differs from germline, possibly due to a read error. The chain couples TRBV7-7 to TRBJ2-5; tentative D call: TRBD2 (7 bases). CDR3 length equals 13 residues. In germline, CDR1 is SSHAT, CDR2 FNYEAQ (reference sequence). The CDR3 here is CASSRGAQETQYF. Here the CDR3 DNA reads TGTGCTAGCAGCCGGGGGGCTCAAGAGACCCAGTACTTC. Complete variable domain (other parts from reference TRBV7-7 and TRBJ2-5): GAGVSQSPRYKVTKRGQDVTLRCDPISSHATLYWYQQALGQGPEFLTYFNYEAQPDKSGLPSDRFSAERPEGSISTLTIQRTEQRDSAMYRCASSRGAQETQYFGPGTRLLVL.

Details on this clone: A single base separates this from a much larger clone, so it may be a read error. At the DNA level, this CDR3 is encoded by other sequences in the same sample as well. The chain is built from TRBV19 and TRBJ1-4; unclear D gene. Germline V lookup: CDR1 LNHDA, CDR2 SQIVND (reference sequence). V dropped 9 bases and J dropped 0 bases, with 11 bases sitting between them. The CDR3 runs 14 residues. This CDR3 reads CASMRDATNEKLFF. CDR3 coding DNA: TGTGCCAGCATGAGGGATGCAACTAATGAAAAACTGTTTTTT.

The chain carries TRBV3-1 and TRBJ2-3; a weak D match, TRBD2 (5 bases). This CDR3 has 16 amino acids. Germline values: CDR1 LGHDT, CDR2 YNNKEL (reference sequence). V lost 5 bases to trimming and J lost 0 bases, with 15 bases between them. The CDR3 spells CASSKQRSGSTDTQYF. The CDR3 nucleotides read TGTGCCAGCAGCAAGCAGAGAAGCGGAAGCACAGATACGCAGTATTTT.

This sequence joins TRBV19 and TRBJ2-1; TRBD2 agrees at 13 bases. This CDR3 has 16 amino acids. J was trimmed by 2 bases and V by 5 bases; bases with no gene match: 3. CDR1 and CDR2 (germline): LNHDA, SQIVND (reference sequence). The CDR3 coding sequence is TGTGCCAGTAGTTCACTAGCGGGAGGGCCCTACAATGAGCAGTTCTTC. Translation: CASSSLAGGPYNEQFF. The entire variable domain, with the rest obtained from reference TRBV19 and TRBJ2-1, is as follows: DGGITQSPKYLFRKEGQNVTLSCEQNLNHDAMYWYRQDPGQGLRLIYYSQIVNDFQKGDIAEGYSVSREKKESFPLTVTSAQKNPTAFYLCASSSLAGGPYNEQFFGPGTRLTVL.

This chain uses TRBV5-1 with TRBJ2-2, with D perhaps being TRBD1 or TRBD2 (6 bases each). CDR3 length: 15 residues. The germline gives CDR1 SGHRS, CDR2 YFSETQ. Trimming pared 3 bases from V and 5 bases from J, leaving 14 bases between. Here the CDR3 reads CASSWRGEYTGELFF. CDR3 DNA: TGCGCCAGCAGCTGGAGGGGGGAGTATACCGGGGAGCTGTTTTTT.

This clone was observed many times. The chain combines TRBV29-1 with TRBJ1-2; 8 nucleotides line up with TRBD1. CDR3 length: 15 amino acids. The ends lost 2 bases at V and 1 base at J; junction bases unmatched: 6. Per the germline V gene, CDR1 is SQVTM and CDR2 is ANQGSEA. Here the CDR3 DNA reads TGCAGCGTTGAAACCGGGACAGGCATTAACTATGGCTACACCTTC. This sequence encodes CSVETGTGINYGYTF. Full variable domain (outside the CDR3, taken from reference TRBV29-1 and TRBJ1-2): SAVISQKPSRDICQRGTSLTIQCQVDSQVTMMFWYRQQPGQSLTLIATANQGSEATYESGFVIDKFPISRPNLTFSTLTVSNMSPEDSSIYLCSVETGTGINYGYTFGSGTRLTVV.

This clone occurred many times. The chain has TRBV19 and TRBJ2-4; D tentatively fits TRBD1 or TRBD2 (5 bases each). The CDR3 loop spans 16 amino acids. In germline, CDR1 is LNHDA, CDR2 SQIVND (reference sequence). V was cut by 1 base and J by 1 base, with 11 bases left in between. The CDR3 reads CASSIGGTGAKNIQYF. The CDR3 DNA sequence: TGTGCCAGTAGTATAGGAGGGACGGGGGCCAAAAACATTCAGTACTTC.

This clone was counted many times. CDR3 coding DNA: TGTGCCAGTAGGGGCGGCCCTGAAGCTTTCTTT. It specifies CASRGGPEAFF. This rearrangement joins TRBV19 to TRBJ1-1; no clear D. Germline V gene data show CDR1 as LNHDA and CDR2 as SQIVND (reference sequence). The CDR3 length is 11 residues. Trimming left V 6 bases short and J 6 bases short, with 8 bases between.

The chain carries TRBV7-3 and TRBJ1-1; D remains ambiguous. Trimming shortened V by 6 bases and J by 1 base, and 9 bases separated the two germline ends. The CDR3 loop spans 13 amino acids. The germline gives CDR1 SGHTA, CDR2 FQGTGA. The CDR3 is CASSPDANTEAFF. In nucleotides, the CDR3 is TGTGCCAGCAGTCCCGACGCGAACACTGAAGCTTTCTTT.

The rearrangement uses TRBV7-8 and TRBJ1-3, with D maybe TRBD1 (5 bases). The CDR3 has 14 amino acids. Germline lookup yields CDR1 SGHVS and CDR2 FQNEAQ. V dropped 5 bases and J dropped 2 bases, with 10 bases sitting between them. Here the CDR3 DNA reads TGTGCCAGCAGCCAAGGGGATCCTGGAAACACCATATATTTT. It is translated as CASSQGDPGNTIYF.

This clone was recorded many times. This chain connects TRBV3-1 to TRBJ2-7; the match to TRBD2 covers 10 bases. J lost 5 bases, V lost 4 bases, and 8 bases had no gene match. Germline CDR1 LGHDT, CDR2 YNNKEL (reference sequence). The CDR3 runs 15 residues. The CDR3: CASSPRTSGLDEQYF. The CDR3 nucleotides are TGTGCCAGCAGCCCTCGGACTAGCGGCCTTGACGAGCAGTACTTC.

There are many counts of this clone. The V gene is TRBV7-9, the J gene TRBJ2-7, with TRBD1 matching over 8 bases. The CDR3 extends over 14 amino acids. The germline V gene has CDR1 SEHNR and CDR2 FQNEAQ (reference sequence). V trimming: 5 bases; J trimming: 6 bases; junction bases outside the gene matches: 9. The CDR3 loop is CASSRTGIVGEQYF. The CDR3 coding sequence is TGTGCCAGCAGCCGGACAGGGATAGTAGGCGAGCAGTACTTC.

This clone was detected only a few times. A read error may explain this, as a much larger clone is one base away. In this CDR3 the conserved last residue, phenylalanine or tryptophan, is missing, so a read error is likely. This chain connects TRBV3-1 to TRBJ2-2; TRBD1 agrees at 8 bases. V shed 4 bases and J 1 base; nucleotides not matched to a gene: 8. Per germline, CDR1 LGHDT and CDR2 YNNKEL (reference sequence). The CDR3 spans 17 residues. The CDR3 here is CASSRYRDRKNTGELFL. CDR3 nucleotides: TGTGCCAGCAGCCGATACCGGGACAGGAAGAACACCGGGGAGCTGTTTCTT.

This chain uses TRBV11-2 with TRBJ2-7, with 11 bases fitting TRBD2. The CDR3 consists of 16 residues. Germline CDR1 reads SGHAT; CDR2 reads FQNNGV. Trimming removed 5 bases from V and 3 bases from J; junction bases left unmatched: 9. CDR3 nucleotide sequence: TGTGCCAGCAGCCCCTTTGCGGGACTAGCGGACTACGAGCAGTACTTC. Protein: CASSPFAGLADYEQYF.

This clone occurred many times. The rearrangement joins TRBV6-1 to TRBJ2-1; TRBD1 or TRBD2 may be the D gene (5 bases each). The V end lost 3 bases, the J end lost 5 bases, and 11 bases lay between the germline ends. This CDR3 contains 14 residues. Germline V gene lookup returns CDR1 MNHNS and CDR2 SASEGT. The CDR3 bases are TGTGCCAGCAGTGAGGTTGTGGGGGACAATGAGCAGTTCTTC. This codes for CASSEVVGDNEQFF.

The chain is built from TRBV11-2 and TRBJ2-7, with 8 bases that match TRBD1. J gave up 0 bases and V 0 bases, and 4 bases lay outside the gene matches. This CDR3 contains 16 residues. The germline V gene has CDR1 SGHAT and CDR2 FQNNGV. CDR3 loop: CASSLDSGTGSYEQYF. DNA of the CDR3: TGTGCCAGCAGCTTAGATTCCGGGACAGGCTCCTACGAGCAGTACTTC.

This clone was recorded many times. This chain links TRBV27 with TRBJ2-1, with TRBD2 as a possible D gene (6 bases). The V end was cut by 5 bases, the J end by 0 bases, with 8 bases between. The CDR3 sequence is 14 residues long. From germline, CDR1 is MNHEY and CDR2 SMNVEV (reference sequence). The CDR3 reads CASSGGTSYNEQFF. CDR3 bases: TGTGCCAGCAGTGGGGGGACCTCCTACAATGAGCAGTTCTTC.

At least ten counts were recorded for this clone. A much bigger clone sits one base away, suggesting this may be a read error. Other DNA variants within this sample encode the same CDR3. The chain carries TRBV19 and TRBJ1-6; D is ambiguous. Looked up from germline, CDR1 is LNHDA and CDR2 is SQIVND (reference sequence). This CDR3 has 12 amino acids. V lost 6 bases and J 10 bases, leaving 10 bases between the germline ends. The CDR3 loop reads CASRKTNSPLHF. CDR3 coding DNA: TGTGCCAGTAGGAAGACCAACTCACCCCTCCACTTT.

J is TRBJ1-6 and V is TRBV30; no clear D gene. Germline CDR1 is GTSNPN and CDR2 is SVGIG (reference sequence). The CDR3 is made up of 12 amino acids. Trimming stripped 2 bases from V and 7 bases from J, with 6 bases between. The CDR3: CAWSLGNSPLHF. Written as DNA, the CDR3 is TGTGCCTGGAGTTTAGGGAATTCACCCCTCCACTTT.

This clone came up many times. The V and J genes are TRBV9 and TRBJ2-1, with 10 bases fitting TRBD1. V shed 4 bases, J shed 2 bases, and the junction held 6 bases outside the gene matches. The CDR3 totals 16 residues. Germline V lookup: CDR1 SGDLS, CDR2 YYNGEE. In DNA form, the CDR3 reads TGTGCCAGCAGCCCGAGGACAGGGGGGCCCTACAATGAGCAGTTCTTC. It translates to CASSPRTGGPYNEQFF.

As for this clone: A much more abundant neighbour one base away suggests this may be a read error. The conserved final phenylalanine or tryptophan is absent from the CDR3, which likely points to a read error. The CDR3 loop reads CSVNRDSYEAFL. The CDR3 nucleotides are TGCAGCGTGAACCGGGACTCCTATGAAGCTTTCCTT. This chain joins TRBV29-1 and TRBJ1-1; D perhaps matches TRBD1 (5 bases). Trimming left V 6 bases short and J 7 bases short, with 15 bases between. In germline, CDR1 is SQVTM, CDR2 ANQGSEA. CDR3 length equals 12 residues.

The gene calls are TRBV28 and TRBJ1-2; D remains ambiguous. The V gene's germline CDR1 is MDHEN and CDR2 SYDVKM. V was cut by 3 bases and J by 4 bases, with 3 bases left in between. The CDR3 loop spans 11 amino acids. The CDR3 DNA follows: TGTGCCAGCAGTTTTGGCTATGGCTACACCTTC. Residues: CASSFGYGYTF.

There are many counts of this clone. The CDR3 reads CASRAGGVSGELFF. CDR3 DNA sequence: TGTGCCAGCCGGGCGGGGGGTGTGTCCGGGGAGCTGTTTTTT. The J gene is TRBJ2-2, the V gene TRBV6-1, with TRBD2 matching 8 bases. V shed 8 bases and J 6 bases; nucleotides not matched to a gene: 8. Looked up from germline, CDR1 is MNHNS and CDR2 is SASEGT. The CDR3 sequence is 14 residues long.

This clone was picked up many times. The chain is built from TRBV20-1 and TRBJ2-4; D remains unclear. Germline assignment: CDR1 DFQATT and CDR2 SNEGSKA (reference sequence). Trimming took off 5 bases at V and 5 bases at J, with 7 bases between the two ends. The CDR3 runs 11 residues. For the CDR3, the DNA is TGCAGTGCTGCCGTCCAAAACATTCAGTACTTC. As protein: CSAAVQNIQYF.

This clone is labeled medium-sized. This chain connects TRBV7-3 to TRBJ2-2, with D unresolved. Per the germline V gene, CDR1 is SGHTA and CDR2 is FQGTGA. V lost 0 bases and J 1 base, leaving 12 bases between the germline ends. The length of the CDR3 is 17 residues. CDR3 in amino acids: CASSLTPGWGNTGELFF. CDR3 sequence (DNA): TGTGCCAGCAGCTTAACCCCAGGTTGGGGGAACACCGGGGAGCTGTTTTTT.

A word on this clone: The CDR3 ends on some other residue instead of the conserved phenylalanine or tryptophan, so this is likely a read error. No DNA is shown, since the ends of the CDR3 on it are uncertain; the CDR3 is the one TCRdb lists. The chain is built from TRBV4-1 and TRBJ1-2; the table's D call, TRBD1, was not checked against the DNA. The germline V gene has CDR1 MGHRA and CDR2 YSYEKL. The CDR3 is 16 amino acids in total, end residues counted. CDR3 protein: CGSSQGASTFLYGYTC.

This clone occurred many times. The gene calls are TRBV5-6 and TRBJ2-6; maybe TRBD1 (5 bases). Per the germline V gene, CDR1 is SGHDT and CDR2 is YYEEEE. With 1 base removed from V and 0 bases from J, the gap between germline ends came to 11 bases. This CDR3 has 17 amino acids. In nucleotides, the CDR3 is TGTGCCAGCAGCTTGTATAGGACACGCTCTGGGGCCAACGTCCTGACTTTC. As protein: CASSLYRTRSGANVLTF.